This T cell receptor (beta chain) is drawn from a study of T cells in localized non-small cell lung cancer. The table came from immunoSEQ multiplex PCR; TCRdb's copy has only in-frame clones and leaves some out. The table has 20,000 to 30,000 clones, 75% to 90% seen once; the top ten hold about 14%. The CDR3 contains 15 residues. Between the trimmed V and J ends, which lost 7 bases and 0 bases, there was a span of 15 bases. CDR1 and CDR2 (germline): MNHNY, SVGAGI (reference sequence). Overall study results and limits: Longer overall survival was linked to higher blood T cell density.

As to this clone: Antigen: not known.

The specimen was peripheral blood, collected before any cancer treatment. V is TRBV6-6 and J is TRBJ1-1; D possibly corresponds to TRBD1 (5 bases). This TCR was sampled from an older female donor with stage I lung adenocarcinoma. The CDR3 is CASKSLKGMNTEAFF. The CDR3 DNA sequence: TGTGCCAGCAAGTCCCTCAAGGGGATGAACACTGAAGCTTTCTTT.